This TCR beta chain emerged from a study of T cells in Graves' hyperthyroidism and ophthalmopathy. In the study overall: Prior to any treatment, at the point of initial diagnosis, peripheral blood was collected.

RNA transcripts were the template for amplifying TCR beta CDR3 regions. The HTBI primer set drove a first-round RT-PCR of the TCR CDR3. Using its own MiXCR run on the multiplex PCR reads, TCRdb lists one record per CDR3 protein. The sample carries over 300,000 distinct CDR3 sequences, 11% to 15% recorded once. Germline CDR1 and CDR2: GTSNPN and SVGIG (reference sequence). Trimming removed 4 bases at V and 1 base at J, with 26 bases between. The CDR3 consists of 19 residues. The receptor's source is a woman aged 55-70 years with Graves' hyperthyroidism. J is TRBJ1-3 and V is TRBV30; D might be TRBD1 (6 bases). Sample: blood. Here the CDR3 reads CAWMRFWGTPAVSGNTIYF. The CDR3 nucleotides are TGTGCCTGGATGAGGTTTTGGGGGACACCGGCTGTATCTGGAAACACCATATATTTT.